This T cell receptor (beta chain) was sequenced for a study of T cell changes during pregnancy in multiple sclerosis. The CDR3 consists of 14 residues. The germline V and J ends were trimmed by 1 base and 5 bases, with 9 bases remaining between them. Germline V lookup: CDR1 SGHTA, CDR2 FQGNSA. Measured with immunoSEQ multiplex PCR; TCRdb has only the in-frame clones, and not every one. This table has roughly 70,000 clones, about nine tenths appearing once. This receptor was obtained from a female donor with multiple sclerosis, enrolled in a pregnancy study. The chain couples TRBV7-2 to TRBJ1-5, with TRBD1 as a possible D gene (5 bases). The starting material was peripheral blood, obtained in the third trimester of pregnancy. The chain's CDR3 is CASSLVGGDQPQHF. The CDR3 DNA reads TGTGCCAGCAGCTTAGTGGGGGGTGATCAGCCCCAGCATTTT. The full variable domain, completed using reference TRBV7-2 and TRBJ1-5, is GAGVSQSPSNKVTEKGKDVELRCDPISGHTALYWYRQSLGQGLEFLIYFQGNSAPDKSGLPSDRFSAERTGGSVSTLTIQRTQQEDSAVYLCASSLVGGDQPQHFGDGTRLSIL.